This TCR beta chain emerged from a study of Ad26.COV2.S vaccination and SARS-CoV-2 variants. Study at large: A COV1001 Ad26.COV2.S trial-arm participant provided the sample. Study outcomes and limitations: The authors reported substantial breadth in spike-specific CD8+ and CD4+ T cell responses after vaccination. Vaccine and placebo recipients had comparable breadth of non-spike TCRs.

Comment on this clone: Antigen specificity is unknown.

The CDR3 loop spans 13 amino acids. Germline values: CDR1 SGDLS, CDR2 YYNGEE. V was trimmed by 3 bases and J by 5 bases, leaving 11 bases between them. The protocol was immunoSEQ multiplex PCR, while the TCRdb copy is restricted to in-frame clones and leaves out a portion. Altogether more than 400,000 clones are present, 90% being singletons, with the ten largest covering about 4.4%. Sample treatment: some 20 received Ad26.COV2.S at low or high dose, single or two shots; 5 received placebo; per-sample allocation not given. At day 63 after the first vaccine or placebo injection, samples were drawn. A Boston adult aged 18-55 years was the donor.

The starting material was peripheral blood, obtained in a trial of Ad26.COV2.S vaccine versus placebo. This TCR derives from a person between 18 and 65 years old who received the Ad26.COV2.S COVID-19 vaccine or a placebo. The chain recombines TRBV9 with TRBJ1-1; D might be TRBD1 (6 bases). As DNA, the CDR3 is TGTGCCAGCAGCGAACAGGGTATGACTGAAGCTTTCTTT. This codes for CASSEQGMTEAFF.